Below are 25 T cell receptor beta chains sequenced from a single sample in a study of blood T cell repertoires in COVID-19. Only in-frame clones appear in the TCRdb table, and some are missing; sequencing was by immunoSEQ multiplex PCR. The data hold over 200,000 clones, with around 83% observed a single time. The sequencing sample was made of peripheral blood. These receptors originate from an older man with acute or convalescent COVID-19.

This clone appeared a single time. The V gene is TRBV27, the J gene TRBJ2-5, with D possibly matching TRBD1 (6 bases). This CDR3 comprises 14 residues. V was trimmed by 7 bases and J by 0 bases, leaving 12 bases between them. CDR1 is MNHEY, CDR2 SMNVEV, per germline (reference sequence). The CDR3 region is CASKDRRYQETQYF. The CDR3, as DNA: TGTGCCAGCAAGGACAGACGGTACCAAGAGACCCAGTACTTC.

The gene calls are TRBV7-9 and TRBJ2-5; 10 positions match TRBD2. The CDR3 consists of 15 residues. Germline assignment: CDR1 SEHNR and CDR2 FQNEAQ (reference sequence). J lost 5 bases, V lost 1 base, and 4 bases had no gene match. CDR3 DNA sequence: TGTGCCAGCAGCTTAGTCCTAGCGGGGGTGGAGACCCAGTACTTC. It encodes CASSLVLAGVETQYF.

The chain links TRBV2 to TRBJ2-7; TRBD2 aligns across 8 bases. Per the germline V gene, CDR1 is SNHLY and CDR2 is FYNNEI. The CDR3 loop spans 15 amino acids. The V and J ends lost 2 bases and 2 bases, in that order; junction bases with no gene match: 5. This CDR3 is CASSENGGRTYEQYF. For the CDR3, the DNA is TGTGCCAGCAGTGAAAATGGCGGGAGGACCTACGAGCAGTACTTC.

In DNA, the CDR3 is TGCAGTGCTGACTTGGACACGGGCTACACCTTC. It yields the protein CSADLDTGYTF. The rearrangement joins TRBV20-1 to TRBJ1-2, with a possible D match to TRBD1 (5 bases). Looked up from germline, CDR1 is DFQATT and CDR2 is SNEGSKA (reference sequence). V shed 5 bases and J shed 8 bases, with 12 bases lying between them. This CDR3 spans 11 amino acids.

The V gene is TRBV6-1, the J gene TRBJ2-1; TRBD2 matches at 8 bases. The CDR3 sequence is 16 residues long. Germline CDR1 is MNHNS and CDR2 is SASEGT. V was pared by 2 bases and J by 7 bases, with 10 bases of the junction left unmatched. The CDR3: CASSERSGGRINEQFF. CDR3 DNA: TGTGCCAGCAGTGAACGAAGCGGGGGTCGTATTAATGAGCAGTTCTTC.

V and J are TRBV4-1 and TRBJ2-1, with 9 bases fitting TRBD2. Germline V gene lookup returns CDR1 MGHRA and CDR2 YSYEKL. The CDR3 is 16 residues long. The ends lost 1 base at V and 6 bases at J; junction bases unmatched: 7. The CDR3 DNA follows: TGCGCCAGCAGCCAAGGATGGCGGGGGGGCCGCAATGAGCAGTTCTTC. Translated: CASSQGWRGGRNEQFF.

This chain links TRBV7-9 with TRBJ2-2, with 9 bases lining up with TRBD2. CDR1 SEHNR and CDR2 FQNEAQ come from the germline V gene (reference sequence). V shed 3 bases, J shed 10 bases, and the junction held 15 bases outside the gene matches. This CDR3 contains 17 residues. DNA for the CDR3: TGTGCCAGCAGCTTCCAGAGGAGCGGGAGGACTTTCGCGGAGCTGTTTTTT. It is translated as CASSFQRSGRTFAELFF.

The chain has TRBV29-1 and TRBJ2-2; D might be TRBD2 (7 bases). The CDR3 sequence is 14 residues long. V lost 6 bases and J 6 bases, leaving 17 bases between the germline ends. The germline V gene encodes CDR1 SQVTM and CDR2 ANQGSEA. CDR3 sequence: CSVGLEGGAGELFF. CDR3 in DNA: TGCAGCGTCGGGCTAGAAGGGGGGGCCGGGGAGCTGTTTTTT.

This clone turned up a few times. The J gene is TRBJ2-5, the V gene TRBV9, with D maybe TRBD2 (6 bases). CDR3 length equals 17 residues. Trimming stripped 0 bases from V and 1 base from J, with 16 bases between. Germline V gives CDR1 SGDLS, CDR2 YYNGEE. The CDR3 nucleotides are TGTGCCAGCAGCGTAGGTGGCGGGACGGGATCCCAAGAGACCCAGTACTTC. Protein: CASSVGGGTGSQETQYF. The full variable domain, completed using reference TRBV9 and TRBJ2-5, is DSGVTQTPKHLITATGQRVTLRCSPRSGDLSVYWYQQSLDQGLQFLIQYYNGEERAKGNILERFSAQQFPDLHSELNLSSLELGDSALYFCASSVGGGTGSQETQYFGPGTRLLVL.

CDR3 sequence: CSVGDSSAGDTQYF. The CDR3 DNA reads as TGCAGCGTGGGGGACTCTAGCGCGGGAGATACGCAGTATTTT. V gene TRBV29-1 combines with J gene TRBJ2-3; D perhaps matches TRBD2 (6 bases). Trimming removed 6 bases from V and 5 bases from J, with 18 bases in between. The germline V gene has CDR1 SQVTM and CDR2 ANQGSEA. There are 14 residues in the CDR3.

J is TRBJ2-7 and V is TRBV3-1 (or the pseudogene TRBV3-2), with D unresolved. Germline V gene lookup returns CDR1 LGHDT and CDR2 YNNKEL (reference sequence). The CDR3 totals 16 residues. The V end was cut by 0 bases, the J end by 0 bases, with 12 bases between. The chain's CDR3 is CASSQETILSSYEQYF. The CDR3 DNA reads as TGTGCCAGCAGCCAAGAAACTATCCTAAGCTCCTACGAGCAGTACTTC.

The chain carries TRBV6-5 and TRBJ1-6; D unresolved. The germline V and J ends were trimmed by 2 bases and 5 bases, with 13 bases remaining between them. Germline CDR1 reads MNHEY; CDR2 reads SVGAGI. The CDR3 consists of 16 residues. CDR3 amino acids: CASSYHRQADNSPLHF. CDR3 nucleotide sequence: TGTGCCAGCAGTTACCATCGTCAGGCCGATAATTCACCCCTCCACTTT.

The V gene is TRBV12-5, the J gene TRBJ2-1, with 8 nucleotides matching TRBD2. The germline CDR1 and CDR2 sequences are LGHNT and FRNRAP. J gave up 10 bases and V 5 bases, and 10 bases lay outside the gene matches. The CDR3 spans 14 residues. The CDR3 here is CASGVSGNAGEQFF. The CDR3 coding sequence is TGTGCTAGTGGTGTTAGCGGGAATGCAGGGGAGCAGTTCTTC.

The V call is TRBV11-2, the J call TRBJ2-5; TRBD2 agrees at 8 bases. There are 14 residues in the CDR3. Trimming took 5 bases from V and 3 from J; bases not matched to a gene: 5. CDR1 is SGHAT and CDR2 is FQNNGV in the germline V gene. CDR3: CASSDLSGEETQYF. The CDR3 coding sequence is TGTGCCAGCAGCGACCTTAGCGGGGAAGAGACCCAGTACTTC. Complete variable domain (other parts from reference TRBV11-2 and TRBJ2-5): EAGVAQSPRYKIIEKRQSVAFWCNPISGHATLYWYQQILGQGPKLLIQFQNNGVVDDSQLPKDRFSAERLKGVDSTLKIQPAKLEDSAVYLCASSDLSGEETQYFGPGTRLLVL.

In this sample, this clone turned up once. The V call is TRBV5-4, the J call TRBJ2-7, with D maybe TRBD1 (6 bases). The CDR3 runs to 15 residues. Trimming stripped 2 bases from V and 0 bases from J, with 12 bases between. Germline V CDR1 and CDR2: SGHNT, YYREEE (reference sequence). CDR3 residues: CASSFGQKISYEQYF. As DNA, the CDR3 is TGTGCCAGCAGCTTCGGACAGAAGATCTCCTACGAGCAGTACTTC.

This sequence joins TRBV2 and TRBJ1-1; D uncertain. Germline loops: CDR1 SNHLY, CDR2 FYNNEI. The CDR3 totals 12 residues. V was trimmed by 7 bases and J by 7 bases, leaving 13 bases between them. CDR3 sequence: CASKGVFGEAFF. As DNA, the CDR3 is TGTGCCAGCAAGGGAGTTTTTGGTGAAGCTTTCTTT.

The V gene is TRBV6-2 or TRBV6-3, the J gene TRBJ2-2, with 7 bases that match TRBD1. Germline V gene data show CDR1 as MNHEY and CDR2 as SVGEGT. The V gene end was trimmed by 4 bases and the J gene end by 6 bases; junction bases not matched to a gene: 8. The CDR3 contains 15 residues. In DNA, the CDR3 is TGTGCCAGCAGTTTTGGACAGGTTTCCGCCGGGGAGCTGTTTTTT. As protein: CASSFGQVSAGELFF.

The V and J genes are TRBV7-2 and TRBJ2-7; 7 nucleotides align to TRBD1. V gave up 3 bases and J gave up 3 bases; unmatched junction bases: 8. CDR1 and CDR2 from the germline V gene are SGHTA and FQGNSA. The CDR3 has 15 residues. CDR3 in DNA: TGTGCCAGCAGCTTTCCGACAGGGATATTCTACGAGCAGTACTTC. Translation: CASSFPTGIFYEQYF.

This clone was counted a single time. The chain employs TRBV2 and TRBJ1-4, with unresolved D. Trimming removed 7 bases at V and 3 bases at J, with 15 bases between. Germline-derived CDR1 and CDR2 are SNHLY and FYNNEI. CDR3 length: 15 amino acids. The CDR3 reads CASTEGAESNEKLFF. CDR3 in DNA: TGTGCCAGCACCGAGGGAGCAGAGTCTAATGAAAAACTGTTTTTT. Looking up the rest from reference TRBV2 and TRBJ1-4 gives the full variable domain: EPEVTQTPSHQVTQMGQEVILRCVPISNHLYFYWYRQILGQKVEFLVSFYNNEISEKSEIFDDQFSVERPDGSNFTLKIRSTKLEDSAMYFCASTEGAESNEKLFFGSGTQLSVL.

V and J are TRBV5-6 and TRBJ1-6; TRBD1 is a possible D gene (6 bases). The CDR3 consists of 17 residues. CDR1 SGHDT and CDR2 YYEEEE come from the germline V gene. V dropped 0 bases and J dropped 8 bases, with 18 bases sitting between them. CDR3 sequence reads: CASSLGVGGERDSPLHF. CDR3 in DNA: TGTGCCAGCAGCTTGGGGGTAGGGGGTGAGAGGGATTCACCCCTCCACTTT.

The chain is built from TRBV29-1 and TRBJ1-1, with D unresolved. V was clipped by 4 bases and J by 0 bases, with 12 bases between them. This CDR3 region has 14 residues. The V gene's germline CDR1 is SQVTM and CDR2 ANQGSEA. CDR3 sequence reads: CSVGISVMNTEAFF. Here the CDR3 DNA reads TGCAGCGTTGGAATCTCGGTCATGAACACTGAAGCTTTCTTT.

Remarks on this clone: The same CDR3 is also encoded by other DNA sequences in this sample. The chain couples TRBV19 to TRBJ2-7; D uncertain. Germline lookup yields CDR1 LNHDA and CDR2 SQIVND (reference sequence). Trimming removed 5 bases at V and 4 bases at J, with 6 bases between. The CDR3 sequence is 11 residues long. The CDR3 DNA reads as TGTGCCAGTAGTCCAGGTTACGAGCAGTACTTC. It encodes CASSPGYEQYF.

The chain couples TRBV29-1 to TRBJ1-3, with 7 bases fitting TRBD1. CDR1 is SQVTM and CDR2 is ANQGSEA in the germline V gene. CDR3 length equals 15 residues. Unmatched junction bases numbered 8, after V lost 4 bases and J lost 2 bases. Written as DNA, the CDR3 is TGCAGCGTTGGATCTGCAGGGGGTCCTGGAAACACCATATATTTT. Residues: CSVGSAGGPGNTIYF.

This chain connects TRBV24-1 to TRBJ2-1; 10 bases align to TRBD2. The CDR3 totals 18 residues. Trimming removed 4 bases from V and 0 bases from J; junction bases left unmatched: 8. The germline V gene has CDR1 KGHDR and CDR2 SFDVKD. CDR3 in DNA: TGTGCCACCAGTGACCCCGGACTAGCGGTTAGCTCCTACAATGAGCAGTTCTTC. This gives the protein CATSDPGLAVSSYNEQFF.

The DNA for the CDR3 is TGTGCCAGTAGTATCCTCTACAATGAGCAGTTCTTC. Protein: CASSILYNEQFF. This chain links TRBV19 with TRBJ2-1; no firm D call. CDR1 is LNHDA and CDR2 is SQIVND in the germline V gene (reference sequence). V lost 3 bases and J lost 3, with 3 bases in between. The CDR3 sequence is 12 residues long.